The rows below give T cell receptor beta chains drawn from one sample of a study of shared clonotypes between healthy human individuals. Generated by immunoSEQ multiplex PCR, the TCRdb table keeps only in-frame clones and is missing some. Among around 2.5 million clones, 80% to 95% were seen once, and the ten largest hold around 0.4%. The sample was naive CD4+ T cells from PBMCs. These receptor sequences come from a man between 18 and 29 years old in good health. Some clones in this sample may be carry-over from other donors' samples. Both conserved end residues are part of each CDR3. Fields, in order: V gene, D gene, J gene, clone size, CDR3 length, CDR3 DNA, CDR3 protein. The D gene is left open where the match is weak. Clone size, where shown, is once, few, many, or a class for clones that have expanded.

>TRBV5-4|-|TRBJ1-3|-|14
TGTGCCAGCAGCTTGGGGGCAGAAGGAAACACCATATATTTT
CASSLGAEGNTIYF
>TRBV7-2|-|TRBJ2-3|-|13
TGTGCCAGCAGCTTTTTATTCCGAGATACGCAGTATTTT
CASSFLFRDTQYF
>TRBV5-4|-|TRBJ2-7|few|17
TGTGCCAGCAGCCCGGCACCGTGGAGGGGGAGCTCCTACGAGCAGTACTTC
CASSPAPWRGSSYEQYF
>TRBV2|-|TRBJ1-5|few|13
TGTGCCAGCAGCGACAGCAGCAATCAGCCCCAGCATTTT
CASSDSSNQPQHF
>TRBV7-6|-|TRBJ2-3|-|14
TGTGCCAGCAGCTTACCCAGGGGCACAGATACGCAGTATTTT
CASSLPRGTDTQYF
>TRBV5-6|TRBD1|TRBJ2-1|-|15
TGTGCCAGCAGCAATGTCGGGACAGGTGACAATGAGCAGTTCTTC
CASSNVGTGDNEQFF
>TRBV6-6|-|TRBJ2-1|-|13
TGTGCCAGCAGTTACAGGCTCACGAATGAGCAGTTCTTC
CASSYRLTNEQFF
>TRBV6-1|TRBD2|TRBJ2-7|-|14
TGTGCCAGCAGTGACCCGGGACTAACCTACGAGCAGTACTTC
CASSDPGLTYEQYF
>TRBV18|TRBD2|TRBJ2-1|-|15
TGTGCCAGCTCAACTAGCGCGCCGAGCTACAATGAGCAGTTCTTC
CASSTSAPSYNEQFF
>TRBV5-1|-|TRBJ2-4|-|15
TGCGCCAGCAGCCCCGGACTGATACAGGAAAACATTCAGTACTTC
CASSPGLIQENIQYF
>TRBV2|TRBD1|TRBJ2-7|-|14
TGTGCCAGCAGTACGGACAGGAGTTCCTACGAGCAGTACTTC
CASSTDRSSYEQYF
>TRBV5-6|-|TRBJ2-3|-|14
TGTGCCAGCAGCTTATTTCCAGGGTGGGATACGCAGTATTTT
CASSLFPGWDTQYF
>TRBV10-1|-|TRBJ1-3|-|17
TGCGCCACCCGCCGAGGGACAAACCTCGTCGCTGGAAACACCATATATTTT
CATRRGTNLVAGNTIYF
>TRBV7-2|TRBD2|TRBJ2-7|once|15
TGTGCCAGCAGCTTAATGACTAGCGGCCCCTACGAGCAGTACTTC
CASSLMTSGPYEQYF
>TRBV7-2|TRBD2|TRBJ2-7|-|17
TGTGCCAGCAGCTTAGGTCTAGCGGGAGGGGCCTTGGGCGAGCAGTACTTC
CASSLGLAGGALGEQYF
>TRBV6-5|-|TRBJ2-2|once|14
TGTGCCAGCAGTTACACAGGGTTGACCGGGGAGCTGTTTTTT
CASSYTGLTGELFF
>TRBV6-7|-|TRBJ1-2|-|17
TGTGCCAGCAGTTACTCGGGGTGGGAGGGGCGACAGAATGGCTACACCTTC
CASSYSGWEGRQNGYTF
>TRBV19|-|TRBJ2-3|-|12
TGTGCCAGTAGTGGCGTGACAGATACGCAGTATTTT
CASSGVTDTQYF
>TRBV19|-|TRBJ1-2|-|17
TGTGCCAGTAGTATAACCCCAAAGAGTGGAATCCCCGGTGGCTACACCTTC
CASSITPKSGIPGGYTF
>TRBV7-3|TRBD2|TRBJ2-5|-|19
TGTGCCAGCAGCCTAAGGGGAACTAGCGGGAGGGCCTCACAAGAGACCCAGTACTTC
CASSLRGTSGRASQETQYF
>TRBV2|-|TRBJ2-1|-|18
TGTGCCAGCAGGGGGGGAGCATCGGACAGGAGCTCCTACAATGAGCAGTTCTTC
CASRGGASDRSSYNEQFF
>TRBV18|-|TRBJ2-7|-|14
TGTGCCAGCTCACCCGGGACGGAAACCTACGAGCAGTACTTC
CASSPGTETYEQYF
>TRBV5-1|TRBD1|TRBJ2-4|-|21
TGCGCCAGCAGCTTGCGATCGTCCGGACAGGGGATAAGGGTAGCCAAAAACATTCAGTACTTC
CASSLRSSGQGIRVAKNIQYF
>TRBV5-1|-|TRBJ2-7|once|12
TGCGCCAGCAGCTTTTTGATCGGCGAGCAGTACTTC
CASSFLIGEQYF
>TRBV5-5|-|TRBJ1-1|-|16
TGTGCCAGCAGCTTGGGGGTGGGCAGCCTGAACACTGAAGCTTTCTTT
CASSLGVGSLNTEAFF
>TRBV2|-|TRBJ2-7|-|14
TGTGCCAGCAGTGAGTTGACGAGGGGCTCCGAGCAGTACTTC
CASSELTRGSEQYF
>TRBV29-1|-|TRBJ2-1|-|12
TGCAGCGTTGGAGGTCCCTACAATGAGCAGTTCTTC
CSVGGPYNEQFF
>TRBV28|-|TRBJ2-7|-|12
TGTGCCATCAACCGACAGGCTTACGAGCAGTACTTC
CAINRQAYEQYF
>TRBV28|-|TRBJ1-3|-|16
TGTGCCAGCAGTTTTTGGGCGGACTTAGGCGGAAACACCATATATTTT
CASSFWADLGGNTIYF
>TRBV5-1|-|TRBJ2-7|-|13
TGCGCCAGCAGTTTGCCCGGGGGCGACGAGCAGTACTTC
CASSLPGGDEQYF
>TRBV28|TRBD1|TRBJ2-7|-|14
TGTGCCAGCAGTTTATTGGGACAGGGCTACGAGCAGTACTTC
CASSLLGQGYEQYF
>TRBV11-2|-|TRBJ2-2|-|13
TGTGCCAGCAGCTTAGATTACACCGGGGAGCTGTTTTTT
CASSLDYTGELFF
>TRBV29-1|TRBD1|TRBJ1-2|-|13
TGCAGCGTTGGCGACAGGGAAGAAAGTGGCTACACCTTC
CSVGDREESGYTF
>TRBV30|-|TRBJ2-7|-|12
TGTGCCTGGAGTTCGACTTCGGACGAGCAGTACTTC
CAWSSTSDEQYF
>TRBV6-6|TRBD1|TRBJ2-5|-|13
TGTGCCAGCAGCGCCACAGGGGTAGAGACCCAGTACTTC
CASSATGVETQYF
>TRBV5-4|-|TRBJ1-3|-|15
TGTGCCAGCAGCACGGACAGCCTCTCTGGAAACACCATATATTTT
CASSTDSLSGNTIYF
>TRBV5-1|TRBD2|TRBJ2-2|-|16
TGCGCCAGCAGCCCGGAGGGACTAGCGGGAGCCGGGGAGCTGTTTTTT
CASSPEGLAGAGELFF
>TRBV5-8|-|TRBJ1-5|-|18
TGTGCCAGCAGCCCCCTCGAGCGTGGCCAATATAGCAATCAGCCCCAGCATTTT
CASSPLERGQYSNQPQHF
>TRBV4-2|-|TRBJ1-5|few|13
TGTGCCAGCAGCCAAGACACAAGGCAGCCCCAGCATTTT
CASSQDTRQPQHF
>TRBV5-6|-|TRBJ2-3|-|11
TGTGCCAGCAGCCTCGACACCACGCAGTATTTT
CASSLDTTQYF
>TRBV2|TRBD2|TRBJ2-3|-|15
TGTGCCAGCAGTAGAGGTGCGGGAGTTGCAGATACGCAGTATTTT
CASSRGAGVADTQYF
>TRBV2|TRBD1|TRBJ2-6|-|16
TGTGCCAGCAGCGAATACAGGGGAGCCGGGGCCAACGTCCTGACTTTC
CASSEYRGAGANVLTF
>TRBV7-9|-|TRBJ2-5|-|15
TGTGCCAGCAGCTTAGCGAAGGGTGGAGGGGAGACCCAGTACTTC
CASSLAKGGGETQYF
>TRBV7-3|-|TRBJ2-1|-|15
TGTGCCAGCAGCTCGGCAGGGAGCTCCTACAATGAGCAGTTCTTC
CASSSAGSSYNEQFF
>TRBV7-8|TRBD1|TRBJ1-5|-|15
TGTGCCAGCAGCTTAGACAGGACAGGGTTTTGGCCCCAGCATTTT
CASSLDRTGFWPQHF
>TRBV28|-|TRBJ1-4|-|13
TGTGCCAGCAGCCTGTCATTAGGGGAAAAACTGTTTTTT
CASSLSLGEKLFF
>TRBV28|TRBD2|TRBJ2-2|once|14
TGTGCCAGCAGGACTAGCGGTAACACCGGGGAGCTGTTTTTT
CASRTSGNTGELFF
>TRBV6-1|-|TRBJ2-7|-|16
TGTGCCAGCAGTGTCGGTCCATCGCCTAGATTCTACGAGCAGTACTTC
CASSVGPSPRFYEQYF
>TRBV27|TRBD2|TRBJ2-2|once|16
TGTGCCAGCACCCTGGGACTAGCGGGAGGGCCCGGGGAGCTGTTTTTT
CASTLGLAGGPGELFF
>TRBV21-1|-|TRBJ1-1|-|17
TGTGCCAGCAGTAAAAAGCCTGCATGGGAGGAGAACACTGAAGCTTTCTTT
CASSKKPAWEENTEAFF
>TRBV10-1|-|TRBJ1-4|-|16
TGCGCCAGCAGTGATTGGGATGCGACAGCTCCGGAAAAACTGTTTTTT
CASSDWDATAPEKLFF
>TRBV5-1|TRBD1|TRBJ2-1|-|16
TGCGCCAGCAGACCCGGGACAGGGGTATCCTACAATGAGCAGTTCTTC
CASRPGTGVSYNEQFF
>TRBV5-8|-|TRBJ1-4|-|15
TGTGCCAGCAGCTTCTCCGGGGGCTCGGAAGAAAAACTGTTTTTT
CASSFSGGSEEKLFF